This T cell receptor beta chain was identified in a study of blood T cells in healthy people across ages. Sample-barcoded 5' priming and a J-beta primer mix drove a second PCR of about 7 to 12 cycles. TCRdb re-called the 5' RACE reads through MiXCR, storing one row per CDR3 protein. The table has about 700,000 distinct CDR3 sequences, about 34% seen once. The sample holds many counts of this clonotype. A minimum of 5 micrograms of total RNA was extracted per sample. Source material: blood. This TCR derives from a woman of 80 years or more in good health.

Here the CDR3 DNA reads TGTGCCAGCAGCCAAAAGGGGTCTGAAAAACTGTTTTTT. It specifies CASSQKGSEKLFF. The chain uses TRBV3-1 and TRBJ1-4; D may be TRBD1 (5 bases). This CDR3 spans 13 amino acids. Germline values: CDR1 LGHDT, CDR2 YNNKEL (reference sequence). Trimming removed 2 bases from V and 7 bases from J, with 8 bases in between.